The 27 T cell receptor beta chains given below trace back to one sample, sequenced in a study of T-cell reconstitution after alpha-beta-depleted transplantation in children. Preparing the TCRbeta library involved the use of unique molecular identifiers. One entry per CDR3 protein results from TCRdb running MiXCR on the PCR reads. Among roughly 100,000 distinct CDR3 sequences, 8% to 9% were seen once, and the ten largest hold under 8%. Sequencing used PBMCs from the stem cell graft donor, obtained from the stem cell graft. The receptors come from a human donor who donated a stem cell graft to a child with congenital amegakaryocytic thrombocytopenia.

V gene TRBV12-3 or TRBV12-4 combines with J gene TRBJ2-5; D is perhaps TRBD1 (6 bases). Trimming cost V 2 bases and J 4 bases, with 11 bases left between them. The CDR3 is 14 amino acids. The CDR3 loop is CASSLTGMGETQYF. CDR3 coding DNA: TGTGCCAGCAGTTTAACAGGGATGGGAGAGACCCAGTACTTC.

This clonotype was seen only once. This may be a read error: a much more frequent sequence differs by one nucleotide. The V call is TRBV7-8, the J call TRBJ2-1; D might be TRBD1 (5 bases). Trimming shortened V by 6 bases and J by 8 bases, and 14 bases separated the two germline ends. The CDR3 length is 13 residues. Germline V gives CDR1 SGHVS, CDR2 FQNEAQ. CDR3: CASRQVSHYEQFF. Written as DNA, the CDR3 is TGTGCCAGCAGACAGGTTTCCCACTATGAGCAGTTCTTC.

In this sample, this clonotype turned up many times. CDR3 sequence (DNA): TGTGCCAGCAGTGTAACAGACAGGGCAAATCAGCCCCAGCATTTT. Translating it yields CASSVTDRANQPQHF. The chain links TRBV12-3 or TRBV12-4 to TRBJ1-5; 7 nucleotides agree with TRBD1. The CDR3 is made up of 15 amino acids. With V trimmed by 5 bases and J by 4 bases, 8 bases remained unmatched.

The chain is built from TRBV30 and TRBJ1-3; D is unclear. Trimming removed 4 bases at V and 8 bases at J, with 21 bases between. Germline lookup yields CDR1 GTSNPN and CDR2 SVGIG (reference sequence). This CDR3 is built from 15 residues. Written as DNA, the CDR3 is TGTGCCTGGACCAAACGTGTCTCTCACTGGGACACCATATATTTT. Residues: CAWTKRVSHWDTIYF.

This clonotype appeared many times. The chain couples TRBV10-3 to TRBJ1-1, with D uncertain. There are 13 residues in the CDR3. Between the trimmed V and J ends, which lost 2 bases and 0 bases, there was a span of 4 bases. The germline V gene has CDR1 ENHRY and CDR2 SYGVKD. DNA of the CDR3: TGTGCCATCAGTGAGGACATGAACACTGAAGCTTTCTTT. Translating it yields CAISEDMNTEAFF.

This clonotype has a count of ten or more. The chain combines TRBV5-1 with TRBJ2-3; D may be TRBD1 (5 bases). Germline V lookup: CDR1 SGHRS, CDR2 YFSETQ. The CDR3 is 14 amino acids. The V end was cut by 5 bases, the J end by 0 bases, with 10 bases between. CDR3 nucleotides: TGCGCCAGCAGTAGACAGCGTAGCACAGATACGCAGTATTTT. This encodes CASSRQRSTDTQYF.

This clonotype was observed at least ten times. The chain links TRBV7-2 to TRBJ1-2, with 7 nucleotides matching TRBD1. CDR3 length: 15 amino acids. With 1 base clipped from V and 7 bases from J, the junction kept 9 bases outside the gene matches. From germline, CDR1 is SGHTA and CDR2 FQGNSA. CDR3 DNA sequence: TGTGCCAGCAGCTTAGATTTGGGACAGAGAACTGGCTACACCTTC. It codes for CASSLDLGQRTGYTF.

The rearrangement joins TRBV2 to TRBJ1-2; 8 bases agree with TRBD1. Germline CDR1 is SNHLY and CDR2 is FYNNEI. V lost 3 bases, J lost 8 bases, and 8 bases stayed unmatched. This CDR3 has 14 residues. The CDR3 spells CASSESRQGIGYTF. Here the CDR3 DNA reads TGTGCCAGCAGTGAGAGTCGACAGGGGATAGGCTACACCTTC.

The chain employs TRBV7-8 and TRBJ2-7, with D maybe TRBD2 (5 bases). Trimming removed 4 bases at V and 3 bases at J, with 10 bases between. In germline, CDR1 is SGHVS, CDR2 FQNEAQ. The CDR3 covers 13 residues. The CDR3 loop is CASSSSGIYEQYF. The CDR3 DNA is TGTGCCAGCAGCTCCTCGGGGATCTACGAGCAGTACTTC.

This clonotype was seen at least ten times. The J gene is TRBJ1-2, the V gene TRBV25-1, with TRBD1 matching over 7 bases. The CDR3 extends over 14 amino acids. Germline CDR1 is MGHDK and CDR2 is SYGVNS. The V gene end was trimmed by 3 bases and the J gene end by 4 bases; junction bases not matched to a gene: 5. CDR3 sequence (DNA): TGTGCCAGCAGTGACCCCGGGACAGTCTATGGCTACACCTTC. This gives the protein CASSDPGTVYGYTF.

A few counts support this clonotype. CDR3: CASSQGTRFYSYEQYF. The CDR3 DNA reads as TGTGCCAGCAGCCAAGGAACGAGGTTCTACTCCTACGAGCAGTACTTC. The chain employs TRBV14 and TRBJ2-7, with no clear D. The germline V gene has CDR1 SGHDN and CDR2 FVKESK. Deletions cut 1 base from V and 0 bases from J, with 13 bases between. This CDR3 contains 16 residues.

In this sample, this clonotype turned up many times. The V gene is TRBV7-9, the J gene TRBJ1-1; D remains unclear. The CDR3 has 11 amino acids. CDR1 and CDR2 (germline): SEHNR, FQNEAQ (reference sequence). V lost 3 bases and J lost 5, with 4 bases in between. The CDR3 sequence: CASSLETEAFF. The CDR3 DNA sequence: TGTGCCAGCAGCTTGGAAACTGAAGCTTTCTTT. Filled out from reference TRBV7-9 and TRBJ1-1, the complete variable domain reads DTGVSQNPRHKITKRGQNVTFRCDPISEHNRLYWYRQTLGQGPEFLTYFQNEAQLEKSRLLSDRFSAERPKGSFSTLEIQRTEQGDSAMYLCASSLETEAFFGQGTRLTVV.

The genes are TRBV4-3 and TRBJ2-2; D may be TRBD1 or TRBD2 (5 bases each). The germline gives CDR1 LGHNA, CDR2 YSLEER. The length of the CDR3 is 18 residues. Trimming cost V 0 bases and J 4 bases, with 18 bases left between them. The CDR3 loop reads CASSQDLWAGSGTGELFF. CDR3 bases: TGCGCCAGCAGCCAAGATCTGTGGGCAGGGAGTGGCACCGGGGAGCTGTTTTTT.

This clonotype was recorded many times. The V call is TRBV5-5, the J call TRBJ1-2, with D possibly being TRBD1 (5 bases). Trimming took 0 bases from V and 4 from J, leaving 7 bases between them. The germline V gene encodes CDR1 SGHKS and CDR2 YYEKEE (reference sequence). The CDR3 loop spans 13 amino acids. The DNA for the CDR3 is TGTGCCAGCAGCTTGGGGGGACGCTATGGCTACACCTTC. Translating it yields CASSLGGRYGYTF.

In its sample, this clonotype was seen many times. This CDR3 reads CASSLRHEQYF. The CDR3 DNA reads TGTGCCAGCAGTTTGAGGCACGAGCAGTACTTC. This chain joins TRBV12-3 or TRBV12-4 and TRBJ2-7, with unresolved D. V shed 3 bases and J shed 5 bases, with 5 bases lying between them. The CDR3 has 11 residues.

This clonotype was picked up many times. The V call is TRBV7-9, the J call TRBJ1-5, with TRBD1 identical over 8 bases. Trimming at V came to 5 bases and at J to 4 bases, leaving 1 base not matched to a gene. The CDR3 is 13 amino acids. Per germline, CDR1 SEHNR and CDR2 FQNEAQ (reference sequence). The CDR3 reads CASSGQGNQPQHF. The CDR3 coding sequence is TGTGCCAGCAGCGGACAGGGTAATCAGCCCCAGCATTTT.

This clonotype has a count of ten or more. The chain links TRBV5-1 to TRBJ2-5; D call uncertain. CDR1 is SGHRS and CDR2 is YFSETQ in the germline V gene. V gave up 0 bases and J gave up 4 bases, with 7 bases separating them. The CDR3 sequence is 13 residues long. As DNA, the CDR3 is TGCGCCAGCAGCTTGGTGGCTGGAGAGACCCAGTACTTC. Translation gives CASSLVAGETQYF.

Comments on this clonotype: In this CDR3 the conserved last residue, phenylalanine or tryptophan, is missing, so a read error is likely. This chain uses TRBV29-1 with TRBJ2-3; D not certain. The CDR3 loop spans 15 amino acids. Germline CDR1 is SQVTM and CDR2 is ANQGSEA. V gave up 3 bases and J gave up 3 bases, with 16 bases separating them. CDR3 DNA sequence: TGCAGCGTTGAGGGAACGAGTCGTGAAACAGATACGCAGTATTCT. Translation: CSVEGTSRETDTQYS.

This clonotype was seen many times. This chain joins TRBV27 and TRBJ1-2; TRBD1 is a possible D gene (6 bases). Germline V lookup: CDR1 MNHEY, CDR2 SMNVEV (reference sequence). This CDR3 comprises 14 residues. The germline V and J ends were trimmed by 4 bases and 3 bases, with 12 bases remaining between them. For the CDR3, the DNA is TGTGCCAGCAGTTCACACGACAGGCACTATGGCTACACCTTC. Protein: CASSSHDRHYGYTF.

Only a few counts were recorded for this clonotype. The CDR3 region is CASSWVPGQSYNEQFF. DNA for the CDR3: TGCGCCAGCAGCTGGGTCCCGGGACAGAGCTACAATGAGCAGTTCTTC. The chain joins TRBV5-1 to TRBJ2-1, with TRBD1 matching over 7 bases. Germline trimming cut 3 bases from V and 3 bases from J; bases unmatched to any gene: 9. This CDR3 comprises 16 residues. Germline loops: CDR1 SGHRS, CDR2 YFSETQ.

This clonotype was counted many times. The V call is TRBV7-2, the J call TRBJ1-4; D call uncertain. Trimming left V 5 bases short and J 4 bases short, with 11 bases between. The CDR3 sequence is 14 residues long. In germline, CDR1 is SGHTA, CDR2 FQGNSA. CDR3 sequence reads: CASSQRQSNEKLFF. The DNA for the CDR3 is TGTGCCAGCAGCCAAAGGCAGAGTAATGAAAAACTGTTTTTT.

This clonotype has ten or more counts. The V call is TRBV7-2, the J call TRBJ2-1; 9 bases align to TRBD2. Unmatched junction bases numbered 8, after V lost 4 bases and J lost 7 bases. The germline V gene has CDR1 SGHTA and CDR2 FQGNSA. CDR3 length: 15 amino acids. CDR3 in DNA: TGTGCCAGCAGCTCCGGCGGGGGGGCCCGGAATGAGCAGTTCTTC. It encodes CASSSGGGARNEQFF.

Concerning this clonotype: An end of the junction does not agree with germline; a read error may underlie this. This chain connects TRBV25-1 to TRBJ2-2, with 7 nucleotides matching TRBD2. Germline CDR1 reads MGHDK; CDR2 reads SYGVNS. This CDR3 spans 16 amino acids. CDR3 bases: TGTGCCAGCAGAGGCGTTGGTGGGCGGGAGTACGGGGACCTGTTTTTT. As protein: CASRGVGGREYGDLFF.

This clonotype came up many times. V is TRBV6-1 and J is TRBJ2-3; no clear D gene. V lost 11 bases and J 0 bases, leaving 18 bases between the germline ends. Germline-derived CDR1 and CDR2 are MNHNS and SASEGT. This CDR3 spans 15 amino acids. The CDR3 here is CAGSSSYYSTDTQYF. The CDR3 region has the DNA TGTGCCGGGTCTTCGTCCTATTATAGCACAGATACGCAGTATTTT.

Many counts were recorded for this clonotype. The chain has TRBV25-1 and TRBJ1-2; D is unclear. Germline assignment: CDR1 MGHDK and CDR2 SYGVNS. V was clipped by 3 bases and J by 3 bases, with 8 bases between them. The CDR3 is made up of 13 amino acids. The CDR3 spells CASSENGYYGYTF. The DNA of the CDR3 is TGTGCCAGCAGTGAGAACGGCTACTATGGCTACACCTTC.

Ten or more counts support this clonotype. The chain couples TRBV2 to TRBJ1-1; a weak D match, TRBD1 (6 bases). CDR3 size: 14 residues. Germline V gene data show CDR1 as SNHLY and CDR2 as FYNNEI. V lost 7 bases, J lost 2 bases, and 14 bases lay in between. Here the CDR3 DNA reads TGTGCCAGCAACACTGGGGGCGGTAACACTGAAGCTTTCTTT. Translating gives CASNTGGGNTEAFF.

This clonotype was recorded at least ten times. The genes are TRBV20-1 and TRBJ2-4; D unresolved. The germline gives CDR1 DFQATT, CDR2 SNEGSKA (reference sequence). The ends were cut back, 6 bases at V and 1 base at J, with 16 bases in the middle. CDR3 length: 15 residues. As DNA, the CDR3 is TGCAGTGCCCCCTGGGGAATTGGGGCCAAAAACATTCAGTACTTC. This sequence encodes CSAPWGIGAKNIQYF.